This T cell receptor (beta chain) was profiled in a study of blood T cell repertoires in COVID-19. Study information: COVID-19 samples from acute and convalescent phases originated in the United States, Italy and Spain.

V was cut by 1 base and J by 9 bases, with 4 bases left in between. This CDR3 is 11 amino acids long. Germline V CDR1 and CDR2: MGHRA, YSYEKL. Authors' data handling: Reference gene primers were amplified, and this amplification served to estimate nucleated cell counts. Using immunoSEQ multiplex PCR, the repertoire was profiled, and TCRdb retains in-frame clones only, with some absent. The V and J calls and clone size come from that table; D and trimming were worked out from the DNA. The sample consists of tens of thousands of clones, approximately 80% of them appearing once. The sequencing input was peripheral blood. This sequence originates from a man aged 25 to 40 with COVID-19, enrolled during active disease. V and J are TRBV4-1 and TRBJ2-1; D is unresolved. CDR3 sequence reads: CASSQVGEQFF. The CDR3 bases are TGCGCCAGCAGCCAAGTCGGTGAGCAGTTCTTC.